These 23 T cell receptor beta chains share one sample of origin, sequenced in a study of cytomegalovirus exposure and HLA in healthy donors (dated by TCRdb to the late 2010s). Library preparation was by the immunoSEQ multiplex PCR assay. TCRdb re-hosts the immuneACCESS table, in-frame sequences only. Its copies lack some clones; in the studies checked, an unresolved V gene accounts for under half of them, and the cause for the rest is not known. The sample has 100,000 to 150,000 clones on record, 88% of them singletons. The ten largest clones take up about 1.4% of the sample. Sequencing input: PBMCs. The receptor source for this set is a man aged 25-45 years in good health and CMV-seronegative.

This clone was recorded a few times. The rearrangement uses TRBV18 and TRBJ2-7; TRBD1 agrees at 8 bases. V lost 0 bases and J lost 6; bases outside the gene matches: 1. Germline loops: CDR1 KGHSH, CDR2 LQKENI. The CDR3 has 13 residues. The CDR3 nucleotides are TGTGCCAGCTCACCACCACAGGGGGGCGAGCAGTACTTC. It translates to CASSPPQGGEQYF.

V usage is TRBV19 and J usage is TRBJ1-5, with D unclear. In germline, CDR1 is LNHDA, CDR2 SQIVND (reference sequence). Deletions cut 6 bases from V and 0 bases from J, with 12 bases between. CDR3 size: 15 residues. The CDR3 nucleotides read TGTGCCAGTAGGACCAGACTGGGTAGCAATCAGCCCCAGCATTTT. Translated, it gives CASRTRLGSNQPQHF.

The CDR3: CASSSIGGSSYNEQFF. DNA for the CDR3: TGTGCCAGCAGCTCCATCGGCGGGAGCTCCTACAATGAGCAGTTCTTC. V gene TRBV11-2 combines with J gene TRBJ2-1; 7 bases are a match to TRBD2. CDR3 length equals 16 residues. Trimming cost V 4 bases and J 0 bases; bases outside gene matches: 6. Germline-derived CDR1 and CDR2 are SGHAT and FQNNGV.

The chain recombines TRBV6-5 with TRBJ1-1; D is perhaps TRBD1 (6 bases). V was pared by 6 bases and J by 2 bases, with 13 bases between. The CDR3 loop spans 14 amino acids. Germline assignment: CDR1 MNHEY and CDR2 SVGAGI. CDR3 residues: CASRQGQTNTEAFF. The CDR3 bases are TGTGCCAGCAGGCAGGGACAAACAAACACTGAAGCTTTCTTT.

This clone was seen only once. This chain connects TRBV19 to TRBJ2-2; 7 bases agree with TRBD1. CDR1 and CDR2 from the germline V gene are LNHDA and SQIVND (reference sequence). The V and J ends lost 8 bases and 5 bases, in that order; junction bases with no gene match: 8. This CDR3 contains 14 residues. The CDR3 coding sequence is TGTGCCAGTTCTGCGACAGGGAATACCGGGGAGCTGTTTTTT. Amino acids: CASSATGNTGELFF.

This chain connects TRBV6-1 to TRBJ2-7, with 7 bases fitting TRBD1. The CDR3 is 14 residues long. The ends lost 6 bases at V and 3 bases at J; junction bases unmatched: 8. Germline assignment: CDR1 MNHNS and CDR2 SASEGT. CDR3 bases: TGTGCCAGCAGATCCCGGGACAGAGTCTACGAGCAGTACTTC. Protein: CASRSRDRVYEQYF.

The chain couples TRBV18 to TRBJ1-3; TRBD1 matches 7 bases. Germline values: CDR1 KGHSH, CDR2 LQKENI. The CDR3 is 15 amino acids. J lost 0 bases, V lost 5 bases, and 4 bases had no gene match. The DNA for the CDR3 is TGTGCCAGCTCAGAGACAGGGATCTCTGGAAACACCATATATTTT. This gives the protein CASSETGISGNTIYF.

The chain joins TRBV2 to TRBJ1-3; D call uncertain. Germline V gene sequence: CDR1 SNHLY, CDR2 FYNNEI. CDR3 length: 15 residues. The V gene lost 6 bases and the J gene lost 0 bases, with 12 bases spanning the gap. As DNA, the CDR3 is TGTGCCAGCAGGGAATCCGGGAGCTCTGGAAACACCATATATTTT. It specifies CASRESGSSGNTIYF. Combining the CDR3 with reference TRBV2 and TRBJ1-3 gives the whole variable domain EPEVTQTPSHQVTQMGQEVILRCVPISNHLYFYWYRQILGQKVEFLVSFYNNEISEKSEIFDDQFSVERPDGSNFTLKIRSTKLEDSAMYFCASRESGSSGNTIYFGEGSWLTVV.

This chain links TRBV5-1 with TRBJ2-3, with 8 bases lining up with TRBD2. CDR1 SGHRS and CDR2 YFSETQ come from the germline V gene. The CDR3 totals 16 residues. V shed 5 bases, J shed 3 bases, and the junction held 11 bases outside the gene matches. CDR3 nucleotides: TGCGCCAGCAGTACCAATAGCGGGAAACGGACAGATACGCAGTATTTT. Protein: CASSTNSGKRTDTQYF.

The chain employs TRBV7-9 and TRBJ2-7, with TRBD1 matching over 9 bases. The germline CDR1 and CDR2 sequences are SEHNR and FQNEAQ (reference sequence). This CDR3 has 15 residues. V lost 1 base to trimming and J lost 5 bases; unmatched junction nucleotides: 6. The CDR3 here is CASSLGQGVGNEQYF. CDR3 bases: TGTGCCAGCAGCTTAGGACAGGGGGTCGGGAACGAGCAGTACTTC.

The chain has TRBV9 and TRBJ2-7, with TRBD1 matching 7 bases. CDR3 length: 14 amino acids. Germline CDR1 is SGDLS and CDR2 is YYNGEE. V was pared by 0 bases and J by 3 bases, with 3 bases of the junction left unmatched. CDR3 in amino acids: CASSVGDSRYEQYF. CDR3 DNA sequence: TGTGCCAGCAGCGTAGGGGACAGTCGCTACGAGCAGTACTTC.

The V and J genes are TRBV7-6 and TRBJ2-3, with a tentative D call TRBD1 (6 bases). Germline assignment: CDR1 SGHVS and CDR2 FNYEAQ. The CDR3 loop spans 14 amino acids. The V end lost 5 bases, the J end lost 1 base, and 10 bases lay between the germline ends. The CDR3 region is CASSGGIGTDTQYF. The DNA for the CDR3 is TGTGCCAGCAGCGGGGGCATTGGCACAGATACGCAGTATTTT.

The genes are TRBV19 and TRBJ2-7, with no clear D. The CDR3 length is 13 residues. Germline values: CDR1 LNHDA, CDR2 SQIVND (reference sequence). Trimming took 6 bases from V and 6 from J, leaving 15 bases between them. The CDR3 region is CASSPAPLGEQYF. The DNA of the CDR3 is TGTGCCAGTAGCCCCGCCCCCCTAGGCGAGCAGTACTTC.

The rearrangement links TRBV5-4 to TRBJ2-3; 7 positions agree with TRBD2. CDR1 is SGHNT and CDR2 is YYREEE in the germline V gene (reference sequence). The CDR3 sequence is 16 residues long. V lost 3 bases and J lost 0; bases outside the gene matches: 7. CDR3: CASSWTPSGSTDTQYF. Here the CDR3 DNA reads TGTGCCAGCAGCTGGACCCCTAGCGGAAGCACAGATACGCAGTATTTT.

This clone was counted between two and nine times. The chain couples TRBV30 to TRBJ2-5; possibly TRBD1 for D (6 bases). V shed 5 bases and J shed 0 bases, with 13 bases lying between them. CDR1 and CDR2 (germline): GTSNPN, SVGIG (reference sequence). This CDR3 spans 14 amino acids. Here the CDR3 reads CAWRRAGDQETQYF. The CDR3, as DNA: TGTGCCTGGCGGCGAGCAGGGGACCAAGAGACCCAGTACTTC.

This clone was counted a few times. This chain connects TRBV5-4 to TRBJ1-6; D not resolved. Trimming shortened V by 2 bases and J by 7 bases, and 16 bases separated the two germline ends. Germline CDR1 SGHNT, CDR2 YYREEE (reference sequence). The CDR3 spans 16 residues. The CDR3 coding sequence is TGTGCCAGCAGCTTAGTGGTCGGCGCCGGGAATTCACCCCTCCACTTT. Protein product: CASSLVVGAGNSPLHF.

V is TRBV5-6 and J is TRBJ2-7, with 10 nucleotides matching TRBD1. The CDR3 runs to 13 residues. CDR1 SGHDT and CDR2 YYEEEE come from the germline V gene. The V and J ends lost 4 bases and 4 bases, in that order; junction bases with no gene match: 2. CDR3 nucleotides: TGTGCCAGCAGCGCGGACAGGGGGTACGAGCAGTACTTC. It yields the protein CASSADRGYEQYF.

The gene calls are TRBV9 and TRBJ2-5; TRBD1 might be the D (6 bases). V was cut by 4 bases and J by 2 bases, with 15 bases left in between. The germline gives CDR1 SGDLS, CDR2 YYNGEE. This CDR3 region has 15 residues. CDR3 nucleotide sequence: TGTGCCAGCAGCTCACTCAGGGGAGAACAAGAGACCCAGTACTTC. Its translation is CASSSLRGEQETQYF.

This sequence joins TRBV10-1 and TRBJ1-1; 8 bases line up with TRBD1. The CDR3 sequence is 15 residues long. The V segment lost 6 bases and the J segment 5 bases; nucleotides outside the gene matches: 11. Germline CDR1 reads WNHNN; CDR2 reads SYGVQD (reference sequence). Here the CDR3 reads CASSPHRGEWTEAFF. DNA of the CDR3: TGCGCCAGCAGCCCGCACAGGGGGGAATGGACTGAAGCTTTCTTT.

The chain uses TRBV5-1 and TRBJ1-5; possible D gene TRBD1, 6 bases. CDR3 length: 15 amino acids. Trimming removed 4 bases from V and 2 bases from J, with 13 bases in between. Looked up from germline, CDR1 is SGHRS and CDR2 is YFSETQ. CDR3 nucleotides: TGCGCCAGCAGCCCTACAGGGATGGGCAATCAGCCCCAGCATTTT. Its protein product is CASSPTGMGNQPQHF.

The chain joins TRBV4-1 to TRBJ2-1; 11 nucleotides match TRBD2. Germline V lookup: CDR1 MGHRA, CDR2 YSYEKL. The V gene end was trimmed by 2 bases and the J gene end by 4 bases; junction bases not matched to a gene: 7. This CDR3 is 17 amino acids long. The CDR3 sequence: CASSQSGGLAEYNEQFF. CDR3 nucleotides: TGCGCCAGCAGCCAATCTGGGGGACTAGCGGAGTACAATGAGCAGTTCTTC.

The rearrangement links TRBV27 to TRBJ2-2; 12 nucleotides line up with TRBD2. This CDR3 comprises 18 residues. The V gene end was trimmed by 3 bases and the J gene end by 4 bases; junction bases not matched to a gene: 9. Germline loops: CDR1 MNHEY, CDR2 SMNVEV (reference sequence). The CDR3 reads CASSLLLLAGGVTGELFF. The CDR3, as DNA: TGTGCCAGCAGTTTGCTCCTACTAGCGGGAGGTGTCACCGGGGAGCTGTTTTTT.

The J gene is TRBJ2-7, the V gene TRBV29-1; D possibly corresponds to TRBD1 (6 bases). Germline V lookup: CDR1 SQVTM, CDR2 ANQGSEA. This CDR3 comprises 14 residues. V lost 5 bases and J lost 0, with 14 bases in between. The CDR3 reads CSVRTEFSSYEQYF. DNA of the CDR3: TGCAGCGTTCGGACAGAATTTAGCTCCTACGAGCAGTACTTC.